These 21 T cell receptor beta chains were sequenced from one sample in a study of Graves' ophthalmopathy and Graves' hyperthyroidism. For repertoire sequencing, the TCR beta CDR3 regions were amplified from RNA transcripts. First-round RT-PCR used HTBI primers; second-round multiplex PCR followed. TCRdb re-derived calls from the multiplex PCR reads in MiXCR, one entry per CDR3 protein. The data contain almost 400,000 distinct CDR3 sequences, around 18% of them singletons. The sample comprised peripheral blood. Receptors originate from a woman aged 18-30 years with Graves' ophthalmopathy.

There are many counts of this clonotype. The CDR3 DNA sequence: TGTGCCAGCAGTTCCCCCGGGAGGGGCAGGGGGTTTGGGACCCAGTACTTC. Translating it yields CASSSPGRGRGFGTQYF. The rearrangement links TRBV6-5 to TRBJ2-5; D is perhaps TRBD2 (8 bases). Germline CDR1 and CDR2: MNHEY and SVGAGI. This CDR3 has 17 amino acids. Trimming stripped 4 bases from V and 7 bases from J, with 25 bases between.

This clonotype was recorded at least ten times. CDR3 loop: CASSFSSGRALLSYEQYF. The DNA of the CDR3 is TGTGCCAGCAGCTTCTCTAGCGGGAGGGCGCTACTCTCCTACGAGCAGTACTTC. This rearrangement joins TRBV11-1 to TRBJ2-7, with TRBD2 identical over 12 bases. Germline assignment: CDR1 SGHAT and CDR2 FQDESV (reference sequence). This CDR3 has 18 residues. V was pared by 3 bases and J by 0 bases, with 9 bases of the junction left unmatched.

This clonotype has at least ten counts. The DNA for the CDR3 is TGCGCCAGCAGCTTGCTTGGGGCGCATTCGCGGTACGAGCAGTACTTC. This sequence encodes CASSLLGAHSRYEQYF. The chain joins TRBV5-1 to TRBJ2-7; a weak D match, TRBD1 (5 bases). There are 16 residues in the CDR3. Deletions cut 1 base from V and 4 bases from J, with 18 bases between. Germline-derived CDR1 and CDR2 are SGHRS and YFSETQ.

In this sample, this clonotype turned up many times. This chain joins TRBV9 and TRBJ2-7; 11 nucleotides line up with TRBD1. Per germline, CDR1 SGDLS and CDR2 YYNGEE. This CDR3 is built from 15 residues. The trim removed 4 bases at V and 5 bases at J, leaving 8 bases unmatched. The DNA for the CDR3 is TGTGCCAGCAGCACCGGACAGGGGGCTGTCCACGAGCAGTACTTC. Protein sequence: CASSTGQGAVHEQYF.

This sequence joins TRBV12-3 or TRBV12-4 and TRBJ1-1; TRBD1 agrees at 9 bases. The length of the CDR3 is 12 residues. V shed 5 bases and J 6 bases; nucleotides not matched to a gene: 1. For the CDR3, the DNA is TGTGCCAGCAGTGGACAGGGGTCTGAAGCTTTCTTT. This encodes CASSGQGSEAFF.

V and J are TRBV20-1 and TRBJ2-7, with D possibly being TRBD2 (6 bases). The CDR3 is 12 residues long. Trimming took off 7 bases at V and 0 bases at J, with 10 bases between the two ends. The germline CDR1 and CDR2 sequences are DFQATT and SNEGSKA (reference sequence). The CDR3 region has the DNA TGCAGTGAACGGGGGAGCTCCTACGAGCAGTACTTC. It is translated as CSERGSSYEQYF.

This clonotype was observed at least ten times. The chain employs TRBV6-1 and TRBJ2-7; 7 nucleotides line up with TRBD1. With 1 base clipped from V and 1 base from J, the junction kept 1 base outside the gene matches. The CDR3 is 14 residues long. Germline CDR1 and CDR2: MNHNS and SASEGT. CDR3 nucleotide sequence: TGTGCCAGCAGTGAAGAGGACAGGTCCTACGAGCAGTACTTC. It codes for CASSEEDRSYEQYF.

This clonotype was counted many times. The V call is TRBV4-1, the J call TRBJ2-5; the D call may be TRBD1 or TRBD2 (6 bases each). Germline CDR1 and CDR2: MGHRA and YSYEKL. Trimming took 1 base from V and 6 from J, leaving 15 bases between them. This CDR3 contains 15 residues. DNA of the CDR3: TGCGCCAGCAGCCAAGGAGAGGGGGGTGAGAAGACCCAGTACTTC. Amino acid sequence: CASSQGEGGEKTQYF.

The chain has TRBV29-1 and TRBJ2-5; 11 nucleotides agree with TRBD2. This CDR3 has 16 residues. The junction had 8 bases not matched to a gene; V was cut back by 4 bases and J by 1 base. Germline CDR1 is SQVTM and CDR2 is ANQGSEA. Here the CDR3 reads CSVVLAGGRRQETQYF. As DNA, the CDR3 is TGCAGCGTTGTGTTAGCGGGAGGGCGGCGCCAAGAGACCCAGTACTTC.

This clonotype has a count of ten or more. The chain carries TRBV28 and TRBJ2-7; 13 nucleotides align to TRBD2. The germline V gene has CDR1 MDHEN and CDR2 SYDVKM. CDR3 length: 18 residues. J lost 2 bases, V lost 3 bases, and 10 bases had no gene match. DNA of the CDR3: TGTGCCAGCAGTTTTTATGGACTAGCGGGGGCCCAGACCTACGAGCAGTACTTC. Translating gives CASSFYGLAGAQTYEQYF.

This clonotype showed up just once. V and J are TRBV6-2 or TRBV6-3 and TRBJ1-1; maybe TRBD1 (5 bases). V lost 7 bases, J lost 0 bases, and 18 bases lay in between. Germline CDR1 is MNHEY and CDR2 is SVGEGT. The CDR3 is 16 residues long. CDR3 nucleotides: TGTGCCAGCAAGCGTCTGCCCGGGACCTTGAACACTGAAGCTTTCTTT. It specifies CASKRLPGTLNTEAFF.

This chain links TRBV7-2 with TRBJ1-1, with 8 positions matching TRBD1. This CDR3 has 12 residues. CDR1 is SGHTA and CDR2 is FQGNSA in the germline V gene. With 6 bases clipped from V and 8 bases from J, the junction kept 5 bases outside the gene matches. This chain's CDR3 is CASRARDREAFF. In DNA, the CDR3 is TGTGCCAGCAGGGCCCGGGACAGGGAAGCTTTCTTT.

This clonotype was recorded a few times. The J gene is TRBJ2-2, the V gene TRBV3-1, with 7 bases aligning to TRBD2. V trimming: 4 bases; J trimming: 0 bases; junction bases outside the gene matches: 8. The germline V gene has CDR1 LGHDT and CDR2 YNNKEL (reference sequence). The CDR3 has 17 residues. The CDR3 sequence: CASSRKAGGTNTGELFF. The CDR3, as DNA: TGTGCCAGCAGCCGCAAAGCCGGGGGGACGAACACCGGGGAGCTGTTTTTT.

Many counts were recorded for this clonotype. The rearrangement joins TRBV2 to TRBJ2-5, with D possibly TRBD2 on 6 matching bases. Between the trimmed V and J ends, which lost 3 bases and 2 bases, there was a span of 16 bases. Germline values: CDR1 SNHLY, CDR2 FYNNEI. This CDR3 has 16 residues. CDR3 loop: CASSEAQGLRQETQYF. The CDR3 region has the DNA TGTGCCAGCAGTGAGGCCCAGGGACTGAGACAAGAGACCCAGTACTTC.

This clonotype has at least ten counts. V and J are TRBV7-8 and TRBJ2-4; D is uncertain. Germline CDR1 reads SGHVS; CDR2 reads FQNEAQ. The V and J ends lost 3 bases and 0 bases respectively, with 6 bases between them. The CDR3 is 14 amino acids. The CDR3 coding sequence is TGTGCCAGCAGCTTGGACCTAGCCAAAAACATTCAGTACTTC. This sequence encodes CASSLDLAKNIQYF. Full variable domain (rest looked up from reference TRBV7-8 and TRBJ2-4): GAGVSQSPRYKVAKRGQDVALRCDPISGHVSLFWYQQALGQGPEFLTYFQNEAQLDKSGLPSDRFFAERPEGSVSTLKIQRTQQEDSAVYLCASSLDLAKNIQYFGAGTRLSVL.

The chain links TRBV12-3 or TRBV12-4 to TRBJ1-2; a possible D gene is TRBD1 (5 bases). Trimming stripped 6 bases from V and 3 bases from J, with 14 bases between. The length of the CDR3 is 14 residues. The CDR3, as DNA: TGTGCCAGCAGAGACGATGGGACGGACTATGGCTACACCTTC. Residues: CASRDDGTDYGYTF.

The chain joins TRBV19 to TRBJ2-7; D uncertain. CDR1 is LNHDA and CDR2 is SQIVND in the germline V gene (reference sequence). The CDR3 contains 12 residues. V shed 7 bases and J shed 1 base, with 8 bases lying between them. CDR3 in DNA: TGTGCCAGTAAGGACCAGTCCTACGAGCAGTACTTC. Translating it yields CASKDQSYEQYF.

The rearrangement joins TRBV2 to TRBJ1-2; D remains unclear. The V end was cut by 4 bases, the J end by 1 base, with 10 bases between. There are 14 residues in the CDR3. Germline loops: CDR1 SNHLY, CDR2 FYNNEI. The CDR3 nucleotides are TGTGCCAGCAGTGCAGGCGTGTATAACTATGGCTACACCTTC. Translation gives CASSAGVYNYGYTF.

This clonotype was seen ten or more times. The V call is TRBV28, the J call TRBJ2-2, with TRBD1 matching over 7 bases. Trimming at V came to 3 bases and at J to 6 bases, leaving 10 bases not matched to a gene. This CDR3 has 16 amino acids. Germline CDR1 is MDHEN and CDR2 is SYDVKM. CDR3 in DNA: TGTGCCAGCAGTTTTCCGACAGGGTGGGATGCCGGGGAGCTGTTTTTT. Translated: CASSFPTGWDAGELFF.

This clonotype showed up many times. The V and J genes are TRBV20-1 and TRBJ2-5; D unclear. This CDR3 comprises 11 residues. V dropped 7 bases and J dropped 3 bases, with 9 bases sitting between them. The germline V gene encodes CDR1 DFQATT and CDR2 SNEGSKA (reference sequence). This CDR3 reads CSGGTEETQYF. CDR3 coding DNA: TGCAGTGGGGGTACTGAAGAGACCCAGTACTTC.

This clonotype was seen many times. The genes are TRBV3-1 and TRBJ2-5; 7 nucleotides agree with TRBD1. V shed 4 bases, J shed 3 bases, and the junction held 11 bases outside the gene matches. Germline V gives CDR1 LGHDT, CDR2 YNNKEL (reference sequence). This CDR3 has 16 residues. The CDR3, as DNA: TGTGCCAGCAGCCTCCAAAGGGGGCTAGCCGAAGAGACCCAGTACTTC. Protein product: CASSLQRGLAEETQYF.